The rows below give T cell receptor beta chains drawn from one sample of a study of blood T cell repertoires in COVID-19. Assay: immunoSEQ multiplex PCR; the TCRdb copy retains only in-frame clones and omits some. The sample holds 110,000 or so clones; roughly four fifths are singletons and the top ten take around 10%. The sequenced sample was peripheral blood. These receptors were obtained from a human donor in a cohort sampled during active COVID-19. Both conserved end residues are part of each CDR3. The D gene is left open where the match is weak. Clone size is stated in some rows and not others, as once, few, many or a class when expanded.

NA	TRBV5-1	NA	TRBJ2-3	TGCGCCAGCAGCCCCGACGCGGGGGCCTTCACAGATACGCAGTATTTT	CASSPDAGAFTDTQYF
NA	TRBV19	TRBD1	TRBJ2-2	TGTGCCAGTAGATTACAGGGGGCGGGTACCGGGGAGCTGTTTTTT	CASRLQGAGTGELFF
NA	TRBV6-1	TRBD1	TRBJ1-2	TGTGCCAGCAGTGAACAGGGGGCTTACGATGGCTACACCTTC	CASSEQGAYDGYTF
NA	TRBV3-1/TRBV3-2	NA	TRBJ2-3	TGTGCCAGCAGCCGACACAACACAGATACGCAGTATTTT	CASSRHNTDTQYF
NA	TRBV18	NA	TRBJ2-2	TGTGCCAGCTCACCAGAGGGCTCGAACACCGGGGAGCTGTTTTTT	CASSPEGSNTGELFF
NA	TRBV2	NA	TRBJ2-1	TGTGCCAGGCAGACCTACAATGAGCAGTTCTTC	CARQTYNEQFF
once	TRBV15	TRBD2	TRBJ2-3	TGTGCCACCAGCAGATCTAGCGGGGGAGGGAGGACAGATACGCAGTATTTT	CATSRSSGGGRTDTQYF
NA	TRBV18	NA	TRBJ2-7	TGTGCCAGCTCACGGGGGCTCACCTACGAGCAGTACTTC	CASSRGLTYEQYF
once	TRBV29-1	TRBD1	TRBJ1-2	TGCAGCGGGTTCGGGACAGGGGATGGCTACACCTTC	CSGFGTGDGYTF
NA	TRBV28	NA	TRBJ1-2	TGTGCCAGCTCCGGGACACCATATGGCTACACCTTC	CASSGTPYGYTF
once	TRBV7-9	TRBD2	TRBJ2-7	TGTGCCAGCAGCCCTCCGACTAGCGTCGAGCAGTACTTC	CASSPPTSVEQYF
few	TRBV28	TRBD2	TRBJ2-7	TGTGCCAGCAGTTTTAAGCTCGGGCTAGCGGGGTCCTACGAGCAGTACTTC	CASSFKLGLAGSYEQYF
once	TRBV11-2	NA	TRBJ2-1	TGTGCCAGCAGCCCTTCCCTCCCGACCAGGGTCTCCTACAATGAGCAGTTCTTC	CASSPSLPTRVSYNEQFF
NA	TRBV11-3	TRBD2	TRBJ2-3	TGTGCCAGCAGCTTTGCTAGCGGGGGGGCCGGAGATACGCAGTATTTT	CASSFASGGAGDTQYF
NA	TRBV19	NA	TRBJ2-4	TGTGCCAGTAGTATTCCGTCGGGGGACAAAAACATTCAGTACTTC	CASSIPSGDKNIQYF
NA	TRBV19	TRBD2	TRBJ2-5	TGTGCCAGTAGGGCACGGGAGGGCGAGACCCAGTACTTC	CASRAREGETQYF
NA	TRBV5-1	TRBD1	TRBJ2-5	TGCGCCAGCAACAGGGGTGAGGGCCAAGAGACCCAGTACTTC	CASNRGEGQETQYF
medium-sized	TRBV28	NA	TRBJ2-3	TGTGCCAGCAATAACTACGGGGATACGCAGTATTTT	CASNNYGDTQYF
NA	TRBV2	NA	TRBJ2-7	TGTGCCAGCATGGCGGTCCAGGGGTCCTACGAGCAGTACTTC	CASMAVQGSYEQYF
NA	TRBV5-1	TRBD1	TRBJ2-3	TGCGCCAGCAGCTTGCTGCAGGGGGTTGGCACAGATACGCAGTATTTT	CASSLLQGVGTDTQYF
NA	TRBV4-2	TRBD2	TRBJ2-3	TGTGCCAGCAGCCAAGATCCCTTGACTAGCGGGGGTACAGATACGCAGTATTTT	CASSQDPLTSGGTDTQYF
NA	TRBV3-1/TRBV3-2	TRBD1	TRBJ2-1	TGTGCCAGCAGTCGAGCAACAACCGGGACAGGGGGTTACAATGAGCAGTTCTTC	CASSRATTGTGGYNEQFF
NA	TRBV29-1	NA	TRBJ2-7	TGCAGCGTTGCGGCGGGCCCGGCCGAGCAGTACTTC	CSVAAGPAEQYF
NA	TRBV5-1	NA	TRBJ2-1	TGCGCCAGCAGCTTTGTGGGGGCAAGGGGAGTATACAATGAGCAGTTCTTC	CASSFVGARGVYNEQFF
NA	TRBV5-1	NA	TRBJ2-7	TGCGCCAGCAGCTTGGCCAACTACGAGCAGTACTTC	CASSLANYEQYF
NA	TRBV18	NA	TRBJ2-5	TGTGCCAGCTCACCGGCCACTTCGGGGTATCAAGAGACCCAGTACTTC	CASSPATSGYQETQYF
NA	TRBV9	TRBD1	TRBJ2-5	TGTGCCAGCGCGCGGGGGACAGGGGGACCCCAAGAGACCCAGTACTTC	CASARGTGGPQETQYF
NA	TRBV6-5	TRBD1	TRBJ2-3	TGTGCCAGCAGACAGGGGGCTCGCACAGATACGCAGTATTTT	CASRQGARTDTQYF
once	TRBV5-8	NA	TRBJ1-1	TGTGCCAGCAGCTTGGAGGGGGGGGGTGCCGCTGAAGCTTTCTTT	CASSLEGGGAAEAFF
NA	TRBV3-1/TRBV3-2	NA	TRBJ1-2	TGTGCCAGCAGCCAATATGAGGCTGGCGGCTACACCTTC	CASSQYEAGGYTF
NA	TRBV6-2/TRBV6-3	TRBD2	TRBJ2-2	TGTGCCAGCAGCCGCCCCATACTAGCGGGGGGGCTAAGCGGGGAGCTGTTTTTT	CASSRPILAGGLSGELFF
NA	TRBV20-1	NA	TRBJ2-5	TGCAGTGCTAGTATGAGCTTTCGTGGAGAGACCCAGTACTTC	CSASMSFRGETQYF
NA	TRBV12-3/TRBV12-4	NA	TRBJ1-2	TGTGCCAGCAGTCTAGACAGGAACTATGGCTACACCTTC	CASSLDRNYGYTF
NA	TRBV28	TRBD1	TRBJ1-1	TGTGCCAGCAGTTTACTCAGGGGGCTGGGGACTGAAGCTTTCTTT	CASSLLRGLGTEAFF
NA	TRBV4-1	TRBD2	TRBJ2-3	TGCGCCAGCAGCCATAGAGCGGGGTTCCTCACAGATACGCAGTATTTT	CASSHRAGFLTDTQYF
NA	TRBV6-5	NA	TRBJ2-1	TGTGCCAGCGGGAACGAGGCAGGGTGGTCCAATGAGCAGTTCTTC	CASGNEAGWSNEQFF
NA	TRBV3-1/TRBV3-2	NA	TRBJ2-2	TGTGCCAGCAGCCAAGATGGGGGGGCCGTCACCGGGGAGCTGTTTTTT	CASSQDGGAVTGELFF
NA	TRBV5-6	TRBD1	TRBJ1-5	TGTGCCAGCAGCTACGGGACAGGGGGCCCCTCTAGCAATCAGCCCCAGCATTTT	CASSYGTGGPSSNQPQHF
NA	TRBV10-3	TRBD1	TRBJ2-7	TGTGCCATCAGTGCTTGGGACAGGGGTTCCTACGAGCAGTACTTC	CAISAWDRGSYEQYF
NA	TRBV20-1	NA	TRBJ2-2	TGCAGTGCTAGTCGACAGAGTAACACCGGGGAGCTGTTTTTT	CSASRQSNTGELFF
NA	TRBV10-3	NA	TRBJ1-3	TGTGCCATCAGTGAGTCCGTCGGGAGCTCTGGAAACACCATATATTTT	CAISESVGSSGNTIYF
NA	TRBV7-2	NA	TRBJ2-1	TGTGCCAGCAGCTTAGCAGCGAGCTCCTACAATGAGCAGTTCTTC	CASSLAASSYNEQFF
few	TRBV28	TRBD1	TRBJ1-1	TGTGCCAGCAGTTTAGGGACAGACTTGAACACTGAAGCTTTCTTT	CASSLGTDLNTEAFF
few	TRBV6-5	NA	TRBJ2-1	TGTGCCAGCACCGGGGGGCCCCATGAGCAGTTCTTC	CASTGGPHEQFF
NA	TRBV7-9	TRBD2	TRBJ2-1	TGTGCCAGCAGCCCCGGGACTAGCGGGGGACCATACAATGAGCAGTTCTTC	CASSPGTSGGPYNEQFF
NA	TRBV19	TRBD2	TRBJ2-2	TGTGCCAGTAGTGCACTAGCGGGGGGTCTTTACTACCGGAACACCGGGGAGCTGTTTTTT	CASSALAGGLYYRNTGELFF
NA	TRBV5-1	TRBD2	TRBJ2-1	TGCGCCAGCAGACCTAGCGGGGGGGCTGGGAATGAGCAGTTCTTC	CASRPSGGAGNEQFF
NA	TRBV11-2	TRBD2	TRBJ2-7	TGTGCCAGCAGCCCCACGGGGGGGAACTACGAGCAGTACTTC	CASSPTGGNYEQYF
NA	TRBV6-6	TRBD2	TRBJ2-7	TGTGCAAGCGGCGGGGGGTCCTACGAGCAGTACTTC	CASGGGSYEQYF
NA	TRBV9	NA	TRBJ2-3	TGTGCCAGCAGCGTAGGACAATACAGCACAGATACGCAGTATTTT	CASSVGQYSTDTQYF
NA	TRBV6-1	TRBD1	TRBJ2-7	TGTGCCAGCAGTGAATACCGGGACAGGGGAGGCGAGCAGTACTTC	CASSEYRDRGGEQYF
NA	TRBV3-1/TRBV3-2	NA	TRBJ1-1	TGTGCCAGCAGCCAACGTGGGGGCGCTGAAGCTTTCTTT	CASSQRGGAEAFF
NA	TRBV6-1	NA	TRBJ1-4	TGTGCCAGCAGTGAAATAGTGGGGCAGAGTAATGAAAAACTGTTTTTT	CASSEIVGQSNEKLFF
NA	TRBV11-2	NA	TRBJ1-4	TGTGCCAGCAGCTTAGGACAGTTGAATGAAAAACTGTTTTTT	CASSLGQLNEKLFF